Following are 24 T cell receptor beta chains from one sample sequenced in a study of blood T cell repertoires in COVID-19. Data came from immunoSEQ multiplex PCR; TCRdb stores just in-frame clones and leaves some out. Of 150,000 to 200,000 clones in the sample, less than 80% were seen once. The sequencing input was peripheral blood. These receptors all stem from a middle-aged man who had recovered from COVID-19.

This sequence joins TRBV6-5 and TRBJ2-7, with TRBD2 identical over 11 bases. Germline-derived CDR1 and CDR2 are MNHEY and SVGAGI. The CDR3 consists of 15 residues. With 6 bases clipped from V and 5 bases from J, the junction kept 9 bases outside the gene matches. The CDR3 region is CASRHRLAGINEQYF. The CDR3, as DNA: TGTGCCAGCAGGCACAGACTAGCGGGAATAAACGAGCAGTACTTC.

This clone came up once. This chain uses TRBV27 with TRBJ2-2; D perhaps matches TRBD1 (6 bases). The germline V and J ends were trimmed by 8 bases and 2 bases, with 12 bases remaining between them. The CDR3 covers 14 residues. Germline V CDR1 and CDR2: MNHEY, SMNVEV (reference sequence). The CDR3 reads CASAWGRNTGELFF. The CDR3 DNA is TGTGCCAGCGCCTGGGGGCGTAACACCGGGGAGCTGTTTTTT.

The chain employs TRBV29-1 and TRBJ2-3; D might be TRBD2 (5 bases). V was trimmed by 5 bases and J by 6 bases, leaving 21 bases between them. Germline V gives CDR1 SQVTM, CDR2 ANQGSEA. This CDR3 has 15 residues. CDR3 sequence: CSVNLPAQRTDTQYF. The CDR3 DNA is TGCAGCGTTAATTTACCCGCCCAGCGGACCGATACGCAGTATTTT.

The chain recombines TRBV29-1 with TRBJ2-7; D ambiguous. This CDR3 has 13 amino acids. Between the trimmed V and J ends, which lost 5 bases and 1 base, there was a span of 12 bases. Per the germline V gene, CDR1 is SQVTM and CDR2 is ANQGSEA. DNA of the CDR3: TGCAGCGTTTTAACGGGTGTGTCCTACGAGCAGTACTTC. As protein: CSVLTGVSYEQYF.

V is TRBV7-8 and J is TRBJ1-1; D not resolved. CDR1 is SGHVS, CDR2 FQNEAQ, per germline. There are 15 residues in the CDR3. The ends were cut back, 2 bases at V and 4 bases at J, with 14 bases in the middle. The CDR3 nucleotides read TGTGCCAGCAGCTTATTTGCTCAGGTCGCCACTGAAGCTTTCTTT. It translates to CASSLFAQVATEAFF. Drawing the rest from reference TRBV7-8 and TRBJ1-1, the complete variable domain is GAGVSQSPRYKVAKRGQDVALRCDPISGHVSLFWYQQALGQGPEFLTYFQNEAQLDKSGLPSDRFFAERPEGSVSTLKIQRTQQEDSAVYLCASSLFAQVATEAFFGQGTRLTVV.

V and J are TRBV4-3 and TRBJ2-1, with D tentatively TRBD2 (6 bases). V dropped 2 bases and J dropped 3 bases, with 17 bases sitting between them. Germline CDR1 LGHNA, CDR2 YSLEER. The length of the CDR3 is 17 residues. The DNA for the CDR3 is TGCGCCAGCAGCCAATCCGCTGTGCGGGACTTCTACAATGAGCAGTTCTTC. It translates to CASSQSAVRDFYNEQFF.

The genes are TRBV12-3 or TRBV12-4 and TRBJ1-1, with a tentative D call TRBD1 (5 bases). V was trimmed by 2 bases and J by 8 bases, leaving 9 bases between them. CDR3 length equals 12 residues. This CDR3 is CASSLLGAEAFF. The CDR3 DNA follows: TGTGCCAGCAGTTTATTAGGGGCCGAAGCTTTCTTT.

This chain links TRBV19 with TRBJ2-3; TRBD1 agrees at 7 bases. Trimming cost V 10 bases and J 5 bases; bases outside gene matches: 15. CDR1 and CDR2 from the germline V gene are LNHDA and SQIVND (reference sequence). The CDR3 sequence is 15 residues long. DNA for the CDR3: TGTGCCACCCCAAGGTTAGAAGGGGGCAAAGATACGCAGTATTTT. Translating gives CATPRLEGGKDTQYF.

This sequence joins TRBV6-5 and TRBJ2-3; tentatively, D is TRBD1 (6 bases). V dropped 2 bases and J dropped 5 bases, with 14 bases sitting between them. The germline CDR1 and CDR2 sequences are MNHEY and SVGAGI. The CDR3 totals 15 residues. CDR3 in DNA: TGTGCCAGCAGTTACACGCAGGGGCCCGGAGATACGCAGTATTTT. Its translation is CASSYTQGPGDTQYF.

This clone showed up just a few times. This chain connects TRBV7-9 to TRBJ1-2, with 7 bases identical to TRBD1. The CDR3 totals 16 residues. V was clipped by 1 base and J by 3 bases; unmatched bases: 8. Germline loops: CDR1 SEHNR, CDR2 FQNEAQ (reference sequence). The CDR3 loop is CASSLEGGRSHYGYTF. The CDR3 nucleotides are TGTGCCAGCAGCTTAGAAGGGGGCAGGAGCCACTATGGCTACACCTTC.

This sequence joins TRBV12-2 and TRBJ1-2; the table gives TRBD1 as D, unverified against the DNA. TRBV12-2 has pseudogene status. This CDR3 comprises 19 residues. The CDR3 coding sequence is TGTGCAAGTCGCCCAGTGGTCCGGTCTACAGGGGGCGCTAACTATGGCTACACCTTC. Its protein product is CASRPVVRSTGGANYGYTF.

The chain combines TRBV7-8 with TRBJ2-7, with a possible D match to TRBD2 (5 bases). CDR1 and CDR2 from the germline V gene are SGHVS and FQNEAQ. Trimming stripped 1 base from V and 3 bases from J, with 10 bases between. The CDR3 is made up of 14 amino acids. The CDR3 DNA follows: TGTGCCAGCAGCTTAGGTGAGGGCAGCTACGAGCAGTACTTC. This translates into CASSLGEGSYEQYF.

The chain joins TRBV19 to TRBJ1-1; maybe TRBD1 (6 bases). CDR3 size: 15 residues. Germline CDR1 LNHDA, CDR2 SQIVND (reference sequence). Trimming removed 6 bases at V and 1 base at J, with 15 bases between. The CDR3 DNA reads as TGTGCCAGTAGGACCTCGGGACAAGAGAACACTGAAGCTTTCTTT. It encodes CASRTSGQENTEAFF.

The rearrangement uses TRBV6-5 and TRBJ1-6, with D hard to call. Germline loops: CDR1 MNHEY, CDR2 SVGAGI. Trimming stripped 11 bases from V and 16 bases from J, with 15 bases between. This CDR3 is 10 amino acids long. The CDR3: CASLGRRLHF. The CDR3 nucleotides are TGTGCCTCTTTGGGGAGAAGACTCCACTTT.

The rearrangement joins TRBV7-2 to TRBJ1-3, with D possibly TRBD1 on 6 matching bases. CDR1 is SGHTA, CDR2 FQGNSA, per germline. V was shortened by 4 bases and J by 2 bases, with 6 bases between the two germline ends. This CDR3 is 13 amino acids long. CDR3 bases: TGTGCCAGCAGCTCAGGGGCTGGAAACACCATATATTTT. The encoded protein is CASSSGAGNTIYF.

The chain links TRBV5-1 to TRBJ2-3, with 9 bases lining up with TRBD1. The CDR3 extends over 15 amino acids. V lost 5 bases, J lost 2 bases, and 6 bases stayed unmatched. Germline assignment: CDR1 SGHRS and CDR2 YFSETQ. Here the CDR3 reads CASRKGQGDTDTQYF. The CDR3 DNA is TGCGCCAGCAGGAAGGGACAGGGAGACACAGATACGCAGTATTTT.

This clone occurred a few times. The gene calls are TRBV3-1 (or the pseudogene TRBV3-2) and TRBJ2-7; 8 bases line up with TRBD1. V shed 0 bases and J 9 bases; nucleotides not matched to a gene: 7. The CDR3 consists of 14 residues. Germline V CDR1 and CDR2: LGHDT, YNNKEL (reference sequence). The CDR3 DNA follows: TGTGCCAGCAGCCAAGATACAGGGGGACTGAGGCAGTACTTC. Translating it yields CASSQDTGGLRQYF.

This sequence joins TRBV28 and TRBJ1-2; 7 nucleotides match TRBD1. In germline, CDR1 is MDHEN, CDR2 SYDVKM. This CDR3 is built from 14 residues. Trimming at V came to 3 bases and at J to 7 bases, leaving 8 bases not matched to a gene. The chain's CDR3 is CASSFEGGAFGYTF. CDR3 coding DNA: TGTGCCAGCAGTTTTGAAGGGGGCGCGTTTGGCTACACCTTC.

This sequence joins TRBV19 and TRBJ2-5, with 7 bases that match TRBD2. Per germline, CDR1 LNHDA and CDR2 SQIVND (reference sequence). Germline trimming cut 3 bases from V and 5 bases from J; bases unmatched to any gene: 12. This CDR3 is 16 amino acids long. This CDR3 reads CASSMGGGRGRETQYF. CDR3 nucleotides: TGTGCCAGTAGTATGGGTGGCGGGAGAGGACGGGAGACCCAGTACTTC.

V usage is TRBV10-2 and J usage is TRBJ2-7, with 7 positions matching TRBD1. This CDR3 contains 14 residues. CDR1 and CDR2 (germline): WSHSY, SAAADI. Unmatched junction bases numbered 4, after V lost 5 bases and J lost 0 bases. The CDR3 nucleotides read TGCGCCAGCAGTCCGGACAGGACCTCCTACGAGCAGTACTTC. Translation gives CASSPDRTSYEQYF.

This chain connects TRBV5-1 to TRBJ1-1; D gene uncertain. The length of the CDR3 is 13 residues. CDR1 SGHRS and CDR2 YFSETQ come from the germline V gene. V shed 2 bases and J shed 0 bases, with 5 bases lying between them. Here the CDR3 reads CASSFTVNTEAFF. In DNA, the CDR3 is TGCGCCAGCAGCTTCACAGTGAACACTGAAGCTTTCTTT.

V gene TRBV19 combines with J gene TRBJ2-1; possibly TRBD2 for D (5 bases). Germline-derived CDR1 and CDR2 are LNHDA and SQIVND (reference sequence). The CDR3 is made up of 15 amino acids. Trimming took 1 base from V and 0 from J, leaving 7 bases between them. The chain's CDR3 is CASSIAGSSYNEQFF. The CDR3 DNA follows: TGTGCCAGTAGTATAGCGGGGAGCTCCTACAATGAGCAGTTCTTC.

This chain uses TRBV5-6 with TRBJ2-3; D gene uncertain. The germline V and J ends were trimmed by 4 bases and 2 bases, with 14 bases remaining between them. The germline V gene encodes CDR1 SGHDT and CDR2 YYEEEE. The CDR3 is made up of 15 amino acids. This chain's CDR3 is CASSPVRSTTDTQYF. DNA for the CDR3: TGTGCCAGCAGCCCAGTACGTTCAACCACAGATACGCAGTATTTT.

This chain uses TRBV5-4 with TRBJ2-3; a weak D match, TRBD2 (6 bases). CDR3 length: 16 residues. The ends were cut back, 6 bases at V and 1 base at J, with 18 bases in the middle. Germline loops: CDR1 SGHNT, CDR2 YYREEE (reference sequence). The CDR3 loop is CASTSARGGGTDTQYF. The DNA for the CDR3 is TGTGCCAGCACTTCTGCCCGGGGAGGCGGCACAGATACGCAGTATTTT.